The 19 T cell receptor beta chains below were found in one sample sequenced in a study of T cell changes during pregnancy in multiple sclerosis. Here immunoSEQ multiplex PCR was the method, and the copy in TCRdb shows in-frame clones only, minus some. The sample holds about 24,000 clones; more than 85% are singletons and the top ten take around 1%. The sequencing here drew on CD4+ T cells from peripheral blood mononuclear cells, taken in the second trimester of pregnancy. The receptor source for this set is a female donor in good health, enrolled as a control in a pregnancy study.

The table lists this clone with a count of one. The DNA of the CDR3 is TGTGCCAGCAGCACTCAGACAGAGACCTATGGCTACACCTTC. This encodes CASSTQTETYGYTF. This chain links TRBV2 with TRBJ1-2; maybe TRBD1 (5 bases). The CDR3 has 14 amino acids. The germline CDR1 and CDR2 sequences are SNHLY and FYNNEI. The germline V and J ends were trimmed by 6 bases and 4 bases, with 15 bases remaining between them.

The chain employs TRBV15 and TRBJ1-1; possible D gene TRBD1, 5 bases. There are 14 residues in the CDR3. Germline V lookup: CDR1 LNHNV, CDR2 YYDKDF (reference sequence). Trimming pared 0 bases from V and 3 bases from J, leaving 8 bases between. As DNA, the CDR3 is TGTGCCACCAGCAGAGATACGGGGGACACTGAAGCTTTCTTT. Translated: CATSRDTGDTEAFF. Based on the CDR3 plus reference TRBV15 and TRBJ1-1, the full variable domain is DAMVIQNPRYQVTQFGKPVTLSCSQTLNHNVMYWYQQKSSQAPKLLFHYYDKDFNNEADTPDNFQSRRPNTSFCFLDIRSPGLGDTAMYLCATSRDTGDTEAFFGQGTRLTVV.

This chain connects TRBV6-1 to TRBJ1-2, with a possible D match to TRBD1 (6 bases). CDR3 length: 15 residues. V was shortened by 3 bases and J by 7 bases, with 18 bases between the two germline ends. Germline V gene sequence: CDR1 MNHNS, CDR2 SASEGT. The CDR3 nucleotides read TGTGCCAGCAGTGATGCAGGGGTCAATAGTGGTGGCTACACCTTC. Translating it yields CASSDAGVNSGGYTF.

The DNA of the CDR3 is TGTGCCAGCAGCTTAGGCTCCATGAGTTGGTCACCCCTCCACTTT. It yields the protein CASSLGSMSWSPLHF. V and J are TRBV11-2 and TRBJ1-6; D remains unclear. The germline CDR1 and CDR2 sequences are SGHAT and FQNNGV. Trimming pared 1 base from V and 10 bases from J, leaving 14 bases between. The CDR3 extends over 15 amino acids.

The CDR3 loop is CASRAGTVGTSPYEQYF. The DNA of the CDR3 is TGTGCCAGCAGGGCCGGGACGGTGGGGACTAGTCCCTACGAGCAGTACTTC. The chain employs TRBV2 and TRBJ2-7, with 8 bases fitting TRBD2. V lost 6 bases to trimming and J lost 2 bases; unmatched junction nucleotides: 15. The CDR3 runs 17 residues. Per the germline V gene, CDR1 is SNHLY and CDR2 is FYNNEI. Combining the CDR3 with reference TRBV2 and TRBJ2-7 gives the whole variable domain EPEVTQTPSHQVTQMGQEVILRCVPISNHLYFYWYRQILGQKVEFLVSFYNNEISEKSEIFDDQFSVERPDGSNFTLKIRSTKLEDSAMYFCASRAGTVGTSPYEQYFGPGTRLTVT.

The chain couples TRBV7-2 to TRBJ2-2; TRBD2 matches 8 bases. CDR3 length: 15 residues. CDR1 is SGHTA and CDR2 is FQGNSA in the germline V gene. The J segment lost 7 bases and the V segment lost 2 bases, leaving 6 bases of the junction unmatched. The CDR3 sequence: CASSLNGGAGGELFF. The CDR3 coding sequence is TGTGCCAGCAGCTTAAACGGGGGGGCAGGCGGGGAGCTGTTTTTT. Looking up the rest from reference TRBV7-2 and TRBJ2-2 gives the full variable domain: GAGVSQSPSNKVTEKGKDVELRCDPISGHTALYWYRQSLGQGLEFLIYFQGNSAPDKSGLPSDRFSAERTGGSVSTLTIQRTQQEDSAVYLCASSLNGGAGGELFFGEGSRLTVL.

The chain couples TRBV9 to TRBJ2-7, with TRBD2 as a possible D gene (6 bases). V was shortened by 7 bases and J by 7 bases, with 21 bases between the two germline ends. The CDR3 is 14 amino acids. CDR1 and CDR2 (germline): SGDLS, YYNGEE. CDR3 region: CASQRAGPSGEQYF. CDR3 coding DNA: TGTGCCAGCCAGAGGGCGGGGCCCTCGGGGGAGCAGTACTTC.

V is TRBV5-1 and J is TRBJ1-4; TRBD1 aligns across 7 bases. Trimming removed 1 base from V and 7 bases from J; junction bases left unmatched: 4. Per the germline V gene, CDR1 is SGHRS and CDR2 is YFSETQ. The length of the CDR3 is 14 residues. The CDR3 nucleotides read TGCGCCAGCAGCTTGTTTGACAGGGCTGAAAAACTGTTTTTT. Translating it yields CASSLFDRAEKLFF.

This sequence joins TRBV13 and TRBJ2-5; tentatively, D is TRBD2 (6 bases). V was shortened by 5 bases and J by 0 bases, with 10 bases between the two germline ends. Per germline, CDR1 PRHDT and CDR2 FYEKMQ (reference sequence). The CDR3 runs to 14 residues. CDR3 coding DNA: TGTGCCAGCAGCCTCGGGACTCACCAAGAGACCCAGTACTTC. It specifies CASSLGTHQETQYF.

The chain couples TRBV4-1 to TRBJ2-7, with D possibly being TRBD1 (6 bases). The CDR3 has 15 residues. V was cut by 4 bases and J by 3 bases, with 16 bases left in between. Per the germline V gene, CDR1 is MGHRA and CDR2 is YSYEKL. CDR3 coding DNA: TGCGCCAGCAGCCCAGCGTGGACAGATAACTACGAGCAGTACTTC. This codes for CASSPAWTDNYEQYF.

CDR3 sequence reads: CASRMIQGENYGYTF. The DNA for the CDR3 is TGTGCCAGTAGAATGATTCAGGGGGAGAACTATGGCTACACCTTC. V gene TRBV19 combines with J gene TRBJ1-2; TRBD1 matches at 7 bases. This CDR3 has 15 amino acids. CDR1 is LNHDA, CDR2 SQIVND, per germline (reference sequence). V lost 6 bases to trimming and J lost 2 bases; unmatched junction nucleotides: 9.

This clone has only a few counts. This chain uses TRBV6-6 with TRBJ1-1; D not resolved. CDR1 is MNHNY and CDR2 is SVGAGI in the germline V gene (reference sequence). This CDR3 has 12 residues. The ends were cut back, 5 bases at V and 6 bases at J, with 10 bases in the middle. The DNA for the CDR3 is TGTGCCAGCAGTCGGGAAGGGCCTGAAGCTTTCTTT. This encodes CASSREGPEAFF.

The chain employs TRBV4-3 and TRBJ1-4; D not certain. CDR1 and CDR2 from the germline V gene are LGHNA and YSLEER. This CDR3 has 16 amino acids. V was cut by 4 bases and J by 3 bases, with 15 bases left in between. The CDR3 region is CASSPTPPGPNEKLFF. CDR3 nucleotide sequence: TGCGCCAGCAGCCCCACCCCCCCGGGTCCTAATGAAAAACTGTTTTTT.

DNA of the CDR3: TGTGCCAGCAGCTTAACTAGCGCGATCCTCGATACGCAGTATTTT. It yields the protein CASSLTSAILDTQYF. The V and J genes are TRBV7-3 and TRBJ2-3, with D perhaps TRBD2 (5 bases). The germline V gene has CDR1 SGHTA and CDR2 FQGTGA. The CDR3 covers 15 residues. Trimming took off 0 bases at V and 6 bases at J, with 13 bases between the two ends.

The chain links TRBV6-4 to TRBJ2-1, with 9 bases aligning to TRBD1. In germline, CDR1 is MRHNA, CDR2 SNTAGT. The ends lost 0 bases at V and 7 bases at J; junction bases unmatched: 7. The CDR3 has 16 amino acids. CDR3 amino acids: CASSDSTGGSGNEQFF. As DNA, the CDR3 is TGTGCCAGCAGTGACTCCACAGGGGGCTCGGGGAATGAGCAGTTCTTC.

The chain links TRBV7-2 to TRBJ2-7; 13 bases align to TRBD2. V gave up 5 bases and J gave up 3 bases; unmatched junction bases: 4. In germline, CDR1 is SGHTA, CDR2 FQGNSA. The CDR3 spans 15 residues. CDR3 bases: TGTGCCAGCAGCCCCGGACTAGCGGGAGACTACGAGCAGTACTTC. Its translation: CASSPGLAGDYEQYF.

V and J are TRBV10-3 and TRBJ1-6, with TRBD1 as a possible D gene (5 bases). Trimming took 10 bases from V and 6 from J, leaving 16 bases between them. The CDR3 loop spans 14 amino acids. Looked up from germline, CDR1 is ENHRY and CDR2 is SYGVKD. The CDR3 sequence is CATQGRAINSPLHF. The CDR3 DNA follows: TGTGCCACCCAGGGCAGAGCCATTAATTCACCCCTCCACTTT.

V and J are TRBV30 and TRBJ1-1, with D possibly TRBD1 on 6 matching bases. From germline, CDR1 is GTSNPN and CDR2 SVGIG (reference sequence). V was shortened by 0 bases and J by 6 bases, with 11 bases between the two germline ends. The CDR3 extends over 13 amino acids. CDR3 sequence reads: CAWSVQGGAEAFF. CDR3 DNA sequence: TGTGCCTGGAGTGTACAGGGTGGCGCTGAAGCTTTCTTT.

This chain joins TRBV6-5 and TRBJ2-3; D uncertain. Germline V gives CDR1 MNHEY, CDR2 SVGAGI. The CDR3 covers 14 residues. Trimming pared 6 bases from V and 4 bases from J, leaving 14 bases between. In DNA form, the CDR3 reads TGTGCCAGCAGCCCTTTATCCTCCGCAGATACGCAGTATTTT. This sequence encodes CASSPLSSADTQYF.